The clone carrying this TCR beta chain was picked up a small number of times. This sample stems from a study of cytomegalovirus exposure and HLA in healthy donors. The primer mix had 60 Vbeta and 13 Jbeta primers. Assay: immunoSEQ multiplex PCR; the TCRdb copy retains only in-frame clones and omits some. Of approximately 120,000 clones in the sample, 80% to 90% were seen once. The sequence was collected from a woman between 25 and 40 years old in good health and CMV-seronegative. The sequenced material came from PBMCs.

CDR3 nucleotide sequence: TGTGCCAGCAGTCCACAAACCCGGGGTGGAAACACCATATATTTT. Its protein is CASSPQTRGGNTIYF. V is TRBV28 and J is TRBJ1-3; D not resolved. Germline lookup yields CDR1 MDHEN and CDR2 SYDVKM. The CDR3 totals 15 residues. The V end was cut by 5 bases, the J end by 3 bases, with 14 bases between.